Listed below are T cell receptor beta chains from one sample, sequenced in a study of T-cell memory formation after mild COVID-19. Each CDR3 protein is one row after TCRdb ran MiXCR on the 5' RACE reads. Of more than 250,000 distinct CDR3 sequences listed, roughly 16% are singletons. Sequencing input: PBMCs or a T cell subset sorted from them (not recorded which). Receptor source: a man aged 18 to 30 who had mild COVID-19 (a few samples of this study predate the infection). Cell type and time point are not known. Both conserved end residues are part of each CDR3. The D gene is left open where the match is weak. Not all rows give a size; the values are once, few, many and, for expanded clones, a class.

NA	NA	TRBV5-1	TRBJ2-3	CASSSRGETDTQYF	TGCGCCAGCAGCTCCCGGGGTGAGACAGATACGCAGTATTTT
NA	NA	TRBV6-2/TRBV6-3	TRBJ1-1	CASSHIRRLDSTTEAFF	TGTGCCAGCAGTCACATTCGTCGGCTGGACAGTACCACTGAAGCTTTCTTT
NA	NA	TRBV27	TRBJ2-3	CASSLLLDSADTQYF	TGTGCCAGCAGTTTATTACTAGACTCTGCAGATACGCAGTATTTT
NA	few	TRBV25-1	TRBJ1-2	CASSEHGSLWNYGYTF	TGTGCCAGCAGTGAACATGGGTCCCTTTGGAACTATGGCTACACCTTC
NA	NA	TRBV5-1	TRBJ2-5	CASSLAQAYQETQYF	TGCGCCAGCAGCTTGGCCCAAGCGTACCAAGAGACCCAGTACTTC
NA	NA	TRBV27	TRBJ1-6	CASSEWRDSPLHF	TGTGCCAGCAGTGAGTGGAGGGATTCACCCCTCCACTTT
TRBD2	NA	TRBV5-1	TRBJ2-5	CASSLGTSGGAKETQYF	TGCGCCAGCAGCCTGGGGACTAGCGGGGGGGCCAAGGAGACCCAGTACTTC
NA	few	TRBV6-5	TRBJ2-3	CASSPTPRRGGRSTDTQYF	TGTGCCAGCAGCCCTACCCCACGCAGGGGAGGACGAAGCACAGATACGCAGTATTTT
NA	NA	TRBV23-1	TRBJ2-7	CASSQSCRCTYEQYF	TGCGCCAGCAGTCAATCGTGTCGGTGCACCTACGAGCAGTACTTC
TRBD1	NA	TRBV4-1	TRBJ1-5	CASSPGTGYSNQPQHF	TGCGCCAGCAGTCCCGGGACAGGGTATAGCAATCAGCCCCAGCATTTT
NA	few	TRBV5-1	TRBJ1-2	CASSPGGDNYGYTF	TGCGCCAGCAGCCCCGGGGGGGATAACTATGGCTACACCTTC
TRBD1	NA	TRBV6-5	TRBJ1-4	CASSSLRGANEKLFF	TGTGCCAGCAGTTCCCTCAGGGGGGCTAATGAAAAACTGTTTTTT
TRBD2	few	TRBV9	TRBJ2-1	CASSLGILVASGSATDEQFF	TGTGCCAGCAGTCTCGGGATATTGGTGGCTAGCGGGTCTGCTACGGATGAGCAGTTCTTC
NA	few	TRBV9	TRBJ2-3	CASSATTDTQYF	TGTGCCAGCAGCGCGACCACAGATACGCAGTATTTT
NA	few	TRBV7-6	TRBJ1-4	CASSTPWEERLFF	TGTGCCAGCAGTACCCCTTGGGAGGAGAGACTGTTTTTT
NA	NA	TRBV3-1	TRBJ1-2	CASSSAVGVIGYGYTF	TGTGCCAGCAGCTCAGCCGTCGGCGTTATCGGCTATGGCTACACCTTC
TRBD1	NA	TRBV7-2	TRBJ2-1	CASSLVGQGYNEQFF	TGTGCCAGCAGCTTAGTGGGACAGGGTTACAATGAGCAGTTCTTC
TRBD2	NA	TRBV12-3/TRBV12-4	TRBJ2-3	CASSPSGGAGADTQYF	TGTGCCAGCAGCCCCAGCGGGGGGGCCGGGGCAGATACGCAGTATTTT
NA	NA	TRBV7-3	TRBJ1-1	CASSLGPYRDEGEAFF	TGTGCCAGCAGCTTAGGGCCGTACAGGGATGAGGGTGAAGCTTTCTTT
NA	NA	TRBV28	TRBJ2-1	CASYHGVAGQDEQFF	TGTGCCAGCTACCATGGGGTGGCAGGCCAGGATGAGCAGTTCTTC
TRBD1	NA	TRBV4-2	TRBJ2-6	CASSPTLGTGLPGANVLTF	TGTGCCAGCAGCCCAACCCTCGGGACAGGGTTACCCGGGGCCAACGTCCTGACTTTC
NA	NA	TRBV9	TRBJ2-6	CASSGGYGDGANVLTF	TGTGCCAGCAGCGGGGGTTACGGGGATGGGGCCAACGTCCTGACTTTC
TRBD2	NA	TRBV10-2	TRBJ2-5	CASLGLAGVPETQYF	TGCGCCAGTCTGGGACTAGCGGGTGTCCCCGAGACCCAGTACTTC
TRBD2	NA	TRBV29-1	TRBJ2-1	CSGNPGTSGYNEQFF	TGCAGCGGCAACCCCGGGACTAGCGGATACAATGAGCAGTTCTTC
NA	NA	TRBV6-5	TRBJ1-2	CASRRIRLGENYGYTF	TGTGCCAGCAGGCGAATCCGATTAGGGGAAAACTATGGCTACACCTTC
NA	NA	TRBV28	TRBJ2-3	CASSLLRGNTDTQYF	TGTGCCAGCAGTTTACTCCGGGGAAACACAGATACGCAGTATTTT
TRBD1	few	TRBV12-3/TRBV12-4	TRBJ1-2	CASSLQGAYYGYTF	TGTGCCAGCAGTCTACAGGGGGCATACTATGGCTACACCTTC
TRBD1	few	TRBV3-1	TRBJ2-3	CASSRRDRGSTDTQYF	TGTGCCAGCAGCCGCCGGGACAGGGGTAGCACAGATACGCAGTATTTT
NA	few	TRBV5-1	TRBJ2-1	CASSLGEQGNEQFF	TGCGCCAGCAGCTTGGGGGAACAAGGCAATGAGCAGTTCTTC
NA	many	TRBV7-9	TRBJ2-3	CASHRDQYTDTQYF	TGTGCCAGCCACCGGGACCAATACACAGATACGCAGTATTTT
NA	few	TRBV2	TRBJ1-2	CASSEEGGQGGGYTF	TGTGCCAGCAGTGAAGAAGGGGGACAAGGCGGTGGCTACACCTTC
NA	NA	TRBV9	TRBJ1-3	CASSVDPAGNTIYF	TGTGCCAGCAGCGTAGACCCAGCCGGAAACACCATATATTTT